This paragraph reports one TCR beta chain. The sample originates from a study of shared clonotypes between healthy human individuals. Assay used: immunoSEQ multiplex PCR; TCRdb lists only in-frame clones, some missing. The sample has 1.5 million to 2.5 million clones, roughly 94% seen once; the top ten hold around 1%. Positive CCR7 selection of CD45RO-negative cells yielded the naive CD8 cells, and terminally differentiated effector memory CD45RA+ cells were excluded. Between the trimmed V and J ends, which lost 4 bases and 10 bases, there was a span of 24 bases. Per germline, CDR1 SGDLS and CDR2 YYNGEE. The CDR3 totals 16 residues.

The J gene is TRBJ2-1, the V gene TRBV9, with D perhaps matching TRBD1 (6 bases). Sequenced sample: naive CD8+ T cells sorted from blood. This sequence originates from a man aged 18 to 35 in good health. The CDR3 DNA reads as TGTGCCAGCAGCCTCCAGAGGGGGAAGCCCACAGAGGAGCAGTTCTTC. As protein: CASSLQRGKPTEEQFF.